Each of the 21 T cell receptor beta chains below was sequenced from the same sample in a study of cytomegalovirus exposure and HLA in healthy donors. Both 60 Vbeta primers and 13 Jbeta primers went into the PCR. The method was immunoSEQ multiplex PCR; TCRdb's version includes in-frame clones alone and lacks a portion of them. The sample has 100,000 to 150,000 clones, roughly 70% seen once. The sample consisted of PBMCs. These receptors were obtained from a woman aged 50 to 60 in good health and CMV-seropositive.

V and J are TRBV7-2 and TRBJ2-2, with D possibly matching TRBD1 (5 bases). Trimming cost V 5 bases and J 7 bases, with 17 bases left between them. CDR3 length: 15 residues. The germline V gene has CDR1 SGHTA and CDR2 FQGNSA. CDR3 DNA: TGTGCCAGCAGCGAGTCCTCAGGGAAGATCGGGGAGCTGTTTTTT. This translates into CASSESSGKIGELFF.

Here the CDR3 DNA reads TGTGCCAGCACCGGGACAGGGCTTTTGAACACTGAAGCTTTCTTT. This encodes CASTGTGLLNTEAFF. This chain uses TRBV2 with TRBJ1-1; TRBD1 agrees at 9 bases. The V segment lost 7 bases and the J segment 0 bases; nucleotides outside the gene matches: 6. Germline values: CDR1 SNHLY, CDR2 FYNNEI. There are 15 residues in the CDR3.

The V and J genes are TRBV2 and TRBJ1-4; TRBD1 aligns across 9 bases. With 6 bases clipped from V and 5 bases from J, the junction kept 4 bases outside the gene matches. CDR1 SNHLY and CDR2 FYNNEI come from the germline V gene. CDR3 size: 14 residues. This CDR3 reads CASSLGTGNEKLFF. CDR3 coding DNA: TGTGCCAGCAGCCTCGGGACAGGGAATGAAAAACTGTTTTTT.

DNA for the CDR3: TGTGCCAGCAGTTTAACAGGGAATCAGCCCCAGCATTTT. Its protein product is CASSLTGNQPQHF. V is TRBV28 and J is TRBJ1-5, with D possibly being TRBD1 (6 bases). Germline V gene sequence: CDR1 MDHEN, CDR2 SYDVKM. The CDR3 is 13 amino acids. Trimming shortened V by 2 bases and J by 4 bases, and 6 bases separated the two germline ends.

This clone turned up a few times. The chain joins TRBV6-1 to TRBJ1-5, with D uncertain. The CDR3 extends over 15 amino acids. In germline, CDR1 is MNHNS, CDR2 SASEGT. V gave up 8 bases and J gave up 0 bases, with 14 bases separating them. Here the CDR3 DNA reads TGTGCCAGCTTGACGGGGTTCAATAGCAATCAGCCCCAGCATTTT. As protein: CASLTGFNSNQPQHF.

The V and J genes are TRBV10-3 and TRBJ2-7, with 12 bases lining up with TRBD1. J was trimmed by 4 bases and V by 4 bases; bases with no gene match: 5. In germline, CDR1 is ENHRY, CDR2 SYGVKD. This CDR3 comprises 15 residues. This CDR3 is CAISGGTGGEYEQYF. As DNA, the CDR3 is TGTGCCATCAGTGGTGGGACAGGGGGCGAGTACGAGCAGTACTTC.

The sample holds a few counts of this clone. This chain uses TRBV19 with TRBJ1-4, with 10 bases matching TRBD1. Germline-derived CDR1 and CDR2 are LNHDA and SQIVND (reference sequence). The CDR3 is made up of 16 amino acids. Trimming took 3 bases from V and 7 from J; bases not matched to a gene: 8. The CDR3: CASSMPWTGGAEKLFF. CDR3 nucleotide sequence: TGTGCCAGTAGTATGCCATGGACAGGGGGTGCTGAAAAACTGTTTTTT.

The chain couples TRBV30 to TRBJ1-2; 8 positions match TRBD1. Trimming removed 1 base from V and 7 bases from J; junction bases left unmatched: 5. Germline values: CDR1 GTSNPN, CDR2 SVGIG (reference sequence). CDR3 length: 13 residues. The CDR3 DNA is TGTGCCTGGAGTGGGGACAGGAGGGTTGGCTACACCTTC. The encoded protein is CAWSGDRRVGYTF. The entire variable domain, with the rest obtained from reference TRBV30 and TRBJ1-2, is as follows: SQTIHQWPATLVQPVGSPLSLECTVEGTSNPNLYWYRQAAGRGLQLLFYSVGIGQISSEVPQNLSASRPQDRQFILSSKKLLLSDSGFYLCAWSGDRRVGYTFGSGTRLTVV.

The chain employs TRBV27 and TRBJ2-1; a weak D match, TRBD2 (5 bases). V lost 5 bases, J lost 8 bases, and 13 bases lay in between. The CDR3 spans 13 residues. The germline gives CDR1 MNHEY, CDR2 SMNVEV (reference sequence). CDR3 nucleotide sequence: TGTGCCAGCAGTCGAGGGCCCGACGATGAGCAGTTCTTC. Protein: CASSRGPDDEQFF.

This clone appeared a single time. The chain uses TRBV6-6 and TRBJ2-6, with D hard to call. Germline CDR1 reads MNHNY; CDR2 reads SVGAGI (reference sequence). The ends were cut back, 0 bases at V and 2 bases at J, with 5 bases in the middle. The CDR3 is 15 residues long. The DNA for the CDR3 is TGTGCCAGCAGTTACTCGAGCGCTGGGGCCAACGTCCTGACTTTC. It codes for CASSYSSAGANVLTF.

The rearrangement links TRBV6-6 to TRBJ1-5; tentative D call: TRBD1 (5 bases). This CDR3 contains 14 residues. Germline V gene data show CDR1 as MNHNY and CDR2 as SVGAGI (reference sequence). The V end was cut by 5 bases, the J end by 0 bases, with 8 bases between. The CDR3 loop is CASSTQGSNQPQHF. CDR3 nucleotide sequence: TGTGCCAGCAGTACGCAGGGTAGCAATCAGCCCCAGCATTTT.

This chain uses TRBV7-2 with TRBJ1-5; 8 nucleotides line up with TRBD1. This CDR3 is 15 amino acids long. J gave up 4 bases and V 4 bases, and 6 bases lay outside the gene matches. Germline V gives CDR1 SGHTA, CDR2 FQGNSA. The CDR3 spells CASSSTGARNQPQHF. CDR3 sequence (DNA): TGTGCCAGCAGCTCGACAGGGGCGCGGAATCAGCCCCAGCATTTT. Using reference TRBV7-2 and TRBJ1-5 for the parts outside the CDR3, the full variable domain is GAGVSQSPSNKVTEKGKDVELRCDPISGHTALYWYRQSLGQGLEFLIYFQGNSAPDKSGLPSDRFSAERTGGSVSTLTIQRTQQEDSAVYLCASSSTGARNQPQHFGDGTRLSIL.

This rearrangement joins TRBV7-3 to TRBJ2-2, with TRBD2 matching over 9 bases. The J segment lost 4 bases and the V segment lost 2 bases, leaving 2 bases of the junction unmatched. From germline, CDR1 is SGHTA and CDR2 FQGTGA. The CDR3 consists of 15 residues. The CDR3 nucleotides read TGTGCCAGCAGCTTAGCGGGAGGGCTCACCGGGGAGCTGTTTTTT. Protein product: CASSLAGGLTGELFF.

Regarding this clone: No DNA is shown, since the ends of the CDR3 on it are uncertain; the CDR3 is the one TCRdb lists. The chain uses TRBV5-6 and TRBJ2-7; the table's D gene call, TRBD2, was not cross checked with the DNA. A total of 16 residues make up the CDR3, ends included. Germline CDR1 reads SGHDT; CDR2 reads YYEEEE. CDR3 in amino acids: CASSFGSSGAVLRGSF.

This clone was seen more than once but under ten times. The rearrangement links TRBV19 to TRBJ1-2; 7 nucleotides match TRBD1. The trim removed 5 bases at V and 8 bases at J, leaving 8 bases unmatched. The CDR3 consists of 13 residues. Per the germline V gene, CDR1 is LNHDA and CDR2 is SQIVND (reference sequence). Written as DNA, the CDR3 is TGTGCCAGTAGTGAAGACAGGGTGGGCGGCTACACCTTC. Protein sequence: CASSEDRVGGYTF.

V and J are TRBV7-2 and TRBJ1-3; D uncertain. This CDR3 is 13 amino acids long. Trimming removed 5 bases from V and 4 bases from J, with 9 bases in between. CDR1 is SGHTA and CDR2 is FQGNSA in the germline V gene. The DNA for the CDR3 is TGTGCCAGCAGCACAGATGGGGGAAACACCATATATTTT. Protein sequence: CASSTDGGNTIYF.

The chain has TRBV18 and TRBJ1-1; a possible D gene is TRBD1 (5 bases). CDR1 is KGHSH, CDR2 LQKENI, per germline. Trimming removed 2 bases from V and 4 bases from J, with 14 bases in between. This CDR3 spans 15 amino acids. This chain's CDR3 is CASSPETAGGTEAFF. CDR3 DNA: TGTGCCAGCTCACCAGAGACAGCCGGTGGCACTGAAGCTTTCTTT.

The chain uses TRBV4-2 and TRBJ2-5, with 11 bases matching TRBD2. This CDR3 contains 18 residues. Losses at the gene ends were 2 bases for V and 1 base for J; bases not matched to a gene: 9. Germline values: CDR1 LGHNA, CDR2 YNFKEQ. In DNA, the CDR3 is TGTGCCAGCAGCCAACTCCCGACAACTAGCGGGAGCCAAGAGACCCAGTACTTC. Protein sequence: CASSQLPTTSGSQETQYF.

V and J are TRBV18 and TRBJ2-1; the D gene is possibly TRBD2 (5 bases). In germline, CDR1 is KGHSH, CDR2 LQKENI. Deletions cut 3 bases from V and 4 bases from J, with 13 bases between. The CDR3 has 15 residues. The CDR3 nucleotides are TGTGCCAGCTCACCGACAACTAGAGGGTACAATGAGCAGTTCTTC. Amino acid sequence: CASSPTTRGYNEQFF. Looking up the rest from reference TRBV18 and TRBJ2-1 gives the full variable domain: NAGVMQNPRHLVRRRGQEARLRCSPMKGHSHVYWYRQLPEEGLKFMVYLQKENIIDESGMPKERFSAEFPKEGPSILRIQQVVRGDSAAYFCASSPTTRGYNEQFFGPGTRLTVL.

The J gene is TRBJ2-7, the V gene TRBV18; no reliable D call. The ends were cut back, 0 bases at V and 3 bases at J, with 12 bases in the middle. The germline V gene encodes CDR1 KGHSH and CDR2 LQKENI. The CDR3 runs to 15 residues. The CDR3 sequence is CASSPPVASFYEQYF. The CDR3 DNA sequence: TGTGCCAGCTCACCACCGGTGGCCAGTTTCTACGAGCAGTACTTC.

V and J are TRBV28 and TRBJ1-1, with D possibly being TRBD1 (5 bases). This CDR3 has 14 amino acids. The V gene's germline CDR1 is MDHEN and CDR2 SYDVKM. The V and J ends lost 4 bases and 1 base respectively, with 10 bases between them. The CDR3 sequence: CASSSGHPNTEAFF. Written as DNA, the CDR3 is TGTGCCAGCAGTTCCGGACACCCGAACACTGAAGCTTTCTTT.